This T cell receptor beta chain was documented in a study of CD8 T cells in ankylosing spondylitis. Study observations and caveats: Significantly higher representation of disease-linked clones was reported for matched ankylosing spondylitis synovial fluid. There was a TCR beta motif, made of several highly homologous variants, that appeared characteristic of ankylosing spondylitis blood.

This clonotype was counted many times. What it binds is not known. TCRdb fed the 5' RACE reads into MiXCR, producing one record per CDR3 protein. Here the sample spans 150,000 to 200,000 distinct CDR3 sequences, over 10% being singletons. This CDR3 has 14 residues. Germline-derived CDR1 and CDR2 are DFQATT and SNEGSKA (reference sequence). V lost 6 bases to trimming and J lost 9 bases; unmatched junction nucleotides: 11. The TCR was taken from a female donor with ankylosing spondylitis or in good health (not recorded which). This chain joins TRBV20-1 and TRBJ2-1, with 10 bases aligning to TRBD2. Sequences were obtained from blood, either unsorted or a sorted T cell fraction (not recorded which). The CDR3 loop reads CSATRLAGVGEQFF. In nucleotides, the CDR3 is TGCAGTGCAACCAGACTAGCGGGTGTCGGTGAGCAGTTCTTC.